This T cell receptor (beta chain) came from a study of CD8+CD57+ T cells in acquired aplastic anemia. In germline, CDR1 is LNHNV, CDR2 YYDKDF (reference sequence). V lost 0 bases and J lost 1, with 13 bases in between. The CDR3 sequence is 17 residues long. The sample holds a few counts of this clonotype. Selection for sequencing was limited to patients who had shown CD8+CD57+ cell expansion by flow cytometry. TCR beta VDJ and CDR3 were profiled, and genomic DNA was the template. TCRdb analysed the reads with MiXCR anew, one entry per CDR3 protein. Here the sample spans 260,000 or so distinct CDR3 sequences, 82% being singletons.

V and J are TRBV15 and TRBJ2-1; D possibly corresponds to TRBD2 (5 bases). Sequencing used sorted CD4+, CD8+, or CD8+CD57+ T cells (not recorded which) from PBMCs. The sequence was collected from a human donor with aplastic anemia. This CDR3 reads CATSRDGSTGSYNEQFF. In nucleotides, the CDR3 is TGTGCCACCAGCAGAGATGGTAGCACGGGGTCCTACAATGAGCAGTTCTTC.